This TCR delta chain comes out of a study of gamma-delta T cells after stem cell transplantation (dated by TCRdb to about 2016). This clone was seen more than once but under ten times. The antigen this receptor binds is unknown. A read error is likely here: a far larger clone is one base away. This sample includes further DNA sequences coding for the same CDR3. Receptors were amplified or captured by RT-PCR. Sequencing took place on an Illumina MiSeq. Clone calls in TCRdb were regenerated from the public reads with CATT, after which identical DNA sequences shared one row. This sample is represented by over 1,500 delta-chain clones; 15% to 20% of them were singletons. The biggest ten clones account for roughly 70% of the sample. The sample consisted of gamma-delta T cells. This receptor was obtained from a human donor. It is not recorded whose cells these are; they may come from a transplant donor.

The CDR3 has the sequence CACDAIGLDKLIF. The nucleotide sequence is TGTGCCTGTGACGCTATCGGGCTAGATAAACTCATCTTT. This chain joins TRDV2 to TRDJ1, with no confidently assigned D gene. The V and J ends are trimmed by 3 bases and 5 bases, leaving 12 bases between them. Counted from cysteine to phenylalanine, this CDR3 has 13 amino acids. The kept DNA is CDR3 alone, 39 bases in frame from the first base. CDR1 and CDR2 are read off the germline V gene as GEAIGNYY and EKD.